The T cell receptor beta chain under discussion was sequenced for a study of shared clonotypes between healthy human individuals. Across the study: Donors were a couple of women and a few men aged 18 to 49.

Over several immunoSEQ plates, each subset's genomic DNA was distributed in even portions. The table came from immunoSEQ multiplex PCR; TCRdb's copy has only in-frame clones and leaves some out. The table records about half a million clones, roughly 77% of them present only once. By proportion, this clone is medium-sized. This sample includes further DNA sequences coding for the same CDR3. The sequence came from a woman aged 40-49 years in good health. Some clones in this sample may be carry-over from other donors' samples. Sequencing used PBMCs.

The CDR3 sequence is CASSSPSVGADEQYF. The DNA for the CDR3 is TGTGCCAGCAGCTCTCCATCGGTGGGGGCAGACGAGCAGTACTTC. The gene calls are TRBV7-9 and TRBJ2-7, with D tentatively TRBD1 (6 bases). Trimming left V 4 bases short and J 5 bases short, with 18 bases between. The germline V gene encodes CDR1 SEHNR and CDR2 FQNEAQ (reference sequence). The CDR3 runs 15 residues.